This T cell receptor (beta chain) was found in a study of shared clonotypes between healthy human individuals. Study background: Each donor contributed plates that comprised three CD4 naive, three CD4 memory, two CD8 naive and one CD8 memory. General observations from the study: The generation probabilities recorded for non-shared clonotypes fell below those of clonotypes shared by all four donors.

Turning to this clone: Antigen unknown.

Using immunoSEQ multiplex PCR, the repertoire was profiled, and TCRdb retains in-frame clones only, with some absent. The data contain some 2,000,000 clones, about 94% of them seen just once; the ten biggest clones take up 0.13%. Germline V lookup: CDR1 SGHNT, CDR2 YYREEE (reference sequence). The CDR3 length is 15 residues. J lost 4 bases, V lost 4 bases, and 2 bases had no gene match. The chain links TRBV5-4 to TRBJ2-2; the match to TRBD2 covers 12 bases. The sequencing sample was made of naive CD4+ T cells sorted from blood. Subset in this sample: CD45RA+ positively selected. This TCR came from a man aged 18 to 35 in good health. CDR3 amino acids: CASSPTSGSTGELFF. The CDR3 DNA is TGTGCCAGCAGCCCGACTAGCGGGAGCACCGGGGAGCTGTTTTTT.